Listed here are 20 T cell receptor beta chains from one sample, sequenced in a study of T cell changes during pregnancy in multiple sclerosis (dated by TCRdb to between 2017 and 2020). The library was prepared using the immunoSEQ multiplex PCR assay. Entries here come from immuneACCESS through TCRdb and include only in-frame sequences with V and J called. Some clones fail to appear in such tables; in the studies checked, an unresolved V gene covers under half of the shortfall, and the cause of the remainder is unknown. This sample holds more than 20,000 clones; 85% to 95% were observed only once. The ten largest clones add up to 0.68% of the sample. The sample consisted of CD4+ T cells from peripheral blood mononuclear cells, taken in the third trimester of pregnancy. These receptors were collected from a female donor with multiple sclerosis, enrolled in a pregnancy study.

The chain links TRBV7-2 to TRBJ1-1; 8 positions match TRBD1. Germline V gene data show CDR1 as SGHTA and CDR2 as FQGNSA. This CDR3 has 13 residues. After removal of 5 bases from V and 11 bases from J, the junction contained 10 bases not matched to a gene. Here the CDR3 reads CASSGTGSALAFF. The CDR3 nucleotides read TGTGCCAGCAGCGGGACAGGTAGCGCCTTGGCTTTCTTT.

The J gene is TRBJ1-3, the V gene TRBV5-1; D is undetermined. This CDR3 contains 16 residues. Deletions cut 0 bases from V and 1 base from J, with 11 bases between. CDR1 is SGHRS and CDR2 is YFSETQ in the germline V gene. CDR3 DNA: TGCGCCAGCAGCTTGGGAGGGTCTGGGTCTGGAAACACCATATATTTT. It translates to CASSLGGSGSGNTIYF.

The chain is built from TRBV29-1 and TRBJ2-1, with 14 bases lining up with TRBD2. Trimming removed 3 bases from V and 16 bases from J; junction bases left unmatched: 8. Germline lookup yields CDR1 SQVTM and CDR2 ANQGSEA. The CDR3 is 13 amino acids. The DNA of the CDR3 is TGCAGCGTTGAGACTAGCGGGGGGGCTCGCCGATTCTTC. Translation gives CSVETSGGARRFF.

The chain combines TRBV6-5 with TRBJ2-2; a weak D match, TRBD2 (5 bases). The CDR3 totals 13 residues. Germline lookup yields CDR1 MNHEY and CDR2 SVGAGI. V shed 5 bases and J shed 7 bases, with 11 bases lying between them. CDR3 sequence (DNA): TGTGCCAGCAGTCCACGAGGGTACGGGGAGCTGTTTTTT. Its translation: CASSPRGYGELFF.

The rearrangement joins TRBV7-8 to TRBJ2-7; a weak D match, TRBD2 (5 bases). The V gene lost 5 bases and the J gene lost 9 bases, with 20 bases spanning the gap. CDR1 is SGHVS and CDR2 is FQNEAQ in the germline V gene. The CDR3 has 14 residues. The CDR3 coding sequence is TGTGCCAGCAGCCCACAGCGGAACCCCGATGTGCAGTACTTC. Translation gives CASSPQRNPDVQYF.

The J gene is TRBJ1-4, the V gene TRBV18, with 7 positions matching TRBD1. The ends lost 3 bases at V and 6 bases at J; junction bases unmatched: 4. CDR3 length equals 14 residues. The germline CDR1 and CDR2 sequences are KGHSH and LQKENI. In nucleotides, the CDR3 is TGTGCCAGCTCACCTGGGACAGACTATGAAAAACTGTTTTTT. It is translated as CASSPGTDYEKLFF.

The chain recombines TRBV7-3 with TRBJ1-1; D possibly corresponds to TRBD1 (5 bases). CDR3 length: 13 residues. Germline V gene sequence: CDR1 SGHTA, CDR2 FQGTGA. The ends were cut back, 8 bases at V and 0 bases at J, with 10 bases in the middle. CDR3 residues: CASGEDMNTEAFF. The DNA of the CDR3 is TGTGCCAGCGGGGAGGACATGAACACTGAAGCTTTCTTT.

The rearrangement links TRBV7-2 to TRBJ2-1; 12 nucleotides align to TRBD2. Looked up from germline, CDR1 is SGHTA and CDR2 is FQGNSA. The CDR3 loop spans 17 amino acids. V shed 1 base and J 6 bases; nucleotides not matched to a gene: 7. CDR3 sequence: CASSLDLAGGPGNEQFF. The CDR3 DNA is TGTGCCAGCAGCTTAGACCTAGCGGGGGGGCCGGGCAATGAGCAGTTCTTC.

This clone has just one count. The V and J genes are TRBV5-1 and TRBJ1-2; perhaps TRBD1 as D (6 bases). Germline CDR1 is SGHRS and CDR2 is YFSETQ. The CDR3 is made up of 15 amino acids. With 0 bases removed from V and 2 bases from J, the gap between germline ends came to 11 bases. The CDR3 loop reads CASSLVGGQNYGYTF. CDR3 nucleotides: TGCGCCAGCAGCTTGGTCGGGGGGCAGAACTATGGCTACACCTTC.

Here the CDR3 DNA reads TGTGCCAGCAGCGTAGCTGGCTTCCCTAATGAAAAACTGTTTTTT. The encoded protein is CASSVAGFPNEKLFF. J is TRBJ1-4 and V is TRBV9, with D uncertain. Trimming took 0 bases from V and 3 from J, leaving 9 bases between them. CDR1 SGDLS and CDR2 YYNGEE come from the germline V gene. The CDR3 runs to 15 residues.

The chain couples TRBV13 to TRBJ1-3; 11 nucleotides match TRBD1. V gave up 5 bases and J gave up 5 bases; unmatched junction bases: 8. Germline V gene sequence: CDR1 PRHDT, CDR2 FYEKMQ (reference sequence). This CDR3 has 16 residues. As DNA, the CDR3 is TGTGCCAGCAGCCAACTGGGACAGGGGGGCAGAAACACCATATATTTT. This codes for CASSQLGQGGRNTIYF.

The V gene is TRBV7-2, the J gene TRBJ1-5; D call uncertain. Between the trimmed V and J ends, which lost 1 base and 10 bases, there was a span of 14 bases. The length of the CDR3 is 14 residues. The V gene's germline CDR1 is SGHTA and CDR2 FQGNSA. The CDR3 protein is CASSLVAGERPQHF. The DNA of the CDR3 is TGTGCCAGCAGCTTAGTAGCCGGGGAGCGCCCCCAGCATTTT.

The chain joins TRBV2 to TRBJ1-6; TRBD1 aligns across 8 bases. CDR1 and CDR2 from the germline V gene are SNHLY and FYNNEI. The CDR3 runs to 14 residues. V shed 10 bases and J 10 bases; nucleotides not matched to a gene: 12. As DNA, the CDR3 is TGTGCCACCCCAGGAGGGACAGGCGCCTCACCCCTCCACTTT. Translating gives CATPGGTGASPLHF. Full variable domain (missing parts from reference TRBV2 and TRBJ1-6): EPEVTQTPSHQVTQMGQEVILRCVPISNHLYFYWYRQILGQKVEFLVSFYNNEISEKSEIFDDQFSVERPDGSNFTLKIRSTKLEDSAMYFCATPGGTGASPLHFGNGTRLTVT.

The chain combines TRBV7-3 with TRBJ2-3; tentatively, D is TRBD2 (5 bases). V was cut by 5 bases and J by 7 bases, with 16 bases left in between. Germline loops: CDR1 SGHTA, CDR2 FQGTGA. This CDR3 spans 14 amino acids. CDR3 residues: CASSTGERGYTQYF. CDR3 DNA sequence: TGTGCCAGCAGCACCGGGGAAAGAGGGTATACGCAGTATTTT.

The rearrangement links TRBV19 to TRBJ1-1, with 9 bases matching TRBD1. Germline assignment: CDR1 LNHDA and CDR2 SQIVND (reference sequence). The CDR3 spans 15 residues. The V gene end was trimmed by 1 base and the J gene end by 9 bases; junction bases not matched to a gene: 9. The CDR3 nucleotides are TGTGCCAGTAGTATAGTCCCGGGACAGGGAACGAAAGCTTTCTTT. Its translation: CASSIVPGQGTKAFF.

The chain has TRBV5-5 and TRBJ2-2; TRBD1 agrees at 11 bases. The junction had 8 bases not matched to a gene; V was cut back by 4 bases and J by 6 bases. This CDR3 is built from 16 residues. CDR1 is SGHKS and CDR2 is YYEKEE in the germline V gene (reference sequence). CDR3 loop: CASSERMGQGAGELFF. CDR3 bases: TGTGCCAGCAGCGAGAGGATGGGACAGGGGGCCGGGGAGCTGTTTTTT.

The V gene is TRBV5-1, the J gene TRBJ1-2; D ambiguous. The V gene's germline CDR1 is SGHRS and CDR2 YFSETQ. The CDR3 consists of 15 residues. The V end was cut by 2 bases, the J end by 1 base, with 12 bases between. CDR3 in amino acids: CASSFSSAVNYGYTF. CDR3 coding DNA: TGCGCCAGCAGCTTTTCCTCGGCGGTTAACTATGGCTACACCTTC.

V is TRBV5-4 and J is TRBJ1-1, with a possible D match to TRBD1 (6 bases). The CDR3 consists of 15 residues. V was shortened by 0 bases and J by 4 bases, with 13 bases between the two germline ends. Germline V lookup: CDR1 SGHNT, CDR2 YYREEE (reference sequence). The CDR3 coding sequence is TGTGCCAGCAGCTTGGAAACAGGGTTGGGCACTGAAGCTTTCTTT. Translated: CASSLETGLGTEAFF.

The rearrangement links TRBV10-3 to TRBJ2-7, with a possible D match to TRBD1 (6 bases). Looked up from germline, CDR1 is ENHRY and CDR2 is SYGVKD. Trimming took off 6 bases at V and 2 bases at J, with 11 bases between the two ends. The CDR3 length is 13 residues. The CDR3 reads CAIRRTATYEQYF. Here the CDR3 DNA reads TGTGCCATCAGGAGGACAGCCACCTACGAGCAGTACTTC.

The chain joins TRBV6-6 to TRBJ2-7; tentatively, D is TRBD1 (6 bases). Germline lookup yields CDR1 MNHNY and CDR2 SVGAGI (reference sequence). Trimming took 7 bases from V and 3 from J, leaving 10 bases between them. The CDR3 sequence is 12 residues long. The CDR3 region has the DNA TGTGCCAGCACGAACAGGGACTACGAGCAGTACTTC. This codes for CASTNRDYEQYF.